These 13 T cell receptor beta chains originate from one sample sequenced in a study of T-cell reconstitution after alpha-beta-depleted transplantation in children. The TCRbeta library incorporated unique molecular identifiers. Each CDR3 protein is one row after TCRdb ran MiXCR on the PCR reads. The data show about 830,000 distinct CDR3 sequences, 15% to 20% seen once. The sample in question was PBMCs, mostly from graft donor cells, obtained 360 days after TCRalphabeta/CD19-depleted stem cell transplant. These receptors originate from a male patient between 10 and 17 years old who had a stem cell transplant for acute lymphoblastic leukemia, so the T cells may come from the graft donor.

The J gene is TRBJ1-2, the V gene TRBV5-1; 9 nucleotides line up with TRBD1. CDR1 is SGHRS, CDR2 YFSETQ, per germline. The length of the CDR3 is 14 residues. Trimming took 4 bases from V and 5 from J; bases not matched to a gene: 6. The CDR3 region has the DNA TGCGCCAGCAGCCCCGGACAGGGGATGTATGGCTACACCTTC. Its translation is CASSPGQGMYGYTF.

The chain recombines TRBV3-1 with TRBJ2-3, with 9 bases lining up with TRBD2. The germline CDR1 and CDR2 sequences are LGHDT and YNNKEL (reference sequence). CDR3 length equals 14 residues. J gave up 14 bases and V 4 bases, and 13 bases lay outside the gene matches. The CDR3 nucleotides are TGTGCCAGCAGCCCTTTTTCCGGGACTAGCAGCACGTATTTT. Encoded protein: CASSPFSGTSSTYF.

The gene calls are TRBV5-1 and TRBJ1-4; D ambiguous. Trimming took 5 bases from V and 8 from J, leaving 22 bases between them. CDR3 size: 16 residues. CDR1 and CDR2 (germline): SGHRS, YFSETQ. CDR3 sequence: CASRQTVLRPNEKLFF. DNA of the CDR3: TGCGCCAGCAGACAAACGGTTCTAAGACCGAACGAAAAACTGTTTTTT. The full variable domain, with the rest looked up from reference TRBV5-1 and TRBJ1-4, is KAGVTQTPRYLIKTRGQQVTLSCSPISGHRSVSWYQQTPGQGLQFLFEYFSETQRNKGNFPGRFSGRQFSNSRSEMNVSTLELGDSALYLCASRQTVLRPNEKLFFGSGTQLSVL.

This clonotype was counted at least ten times. The gene calls are TRBV5-1 and TRBJ2-7, with 7 bases identical to TRBD1. Losses at the gene ends were 1 base for V and 3 bases for J; bases not matched to a gene: 4. CDR1 is SGHRS and CDR2 is YFSETQ in the germline V gene. The CDR3 consists of 14 residues. In nucleotides, the CDR3 is TGCGCCAGCAGCTTGTCACAGGGGAACTACGAGCAGTACTTC. Encoded protein: CASSLSQGNYEQYF.

This clonotype was recorded at least ten times. DNA of the CDR3: TGTGCCGGACATAGCGGGAGACCCAATGAGCAGTTCTTC. Translated, it gives CAGHSGRPNEQFF. The chain is built from TRBV7-9 and TRBJ2-1; 9 bases line up with TRBD2. The CDR3 is 13 amino acids. V was clipped by 11 bases and J by 6 bases; unmatched bases: 8. Germline V gene lookup returns CDR1 SEHNR and CDR2 FQNEAQ (reference sequence). Drawing the rest from reference TRBV7-9 and TRBJ2-1, the complete variable domain is DTGVSQNPRHKITKRGQNVTFRCDPISEHNRLYWYRQTLGQGPEFLTYFQNEAQLEKSRLLSDRFSAERPKGSFSTLEIQRTEQGDSAMYLCAGHSGRPNEQFFGPGTRLTVL.

The chain recombines TRBV25-1 with TRBJ2-7; D call uncertain. CDR1 is MGHDK and CDR2 is SYGVNS in the germline V gene. V was shortened by 4 bases and J by 3 bases, with 7 bases between the two germline ends. The CDR3 spans 12 residues. CDR3 coding DNA: TGTGCCAGCAGTGGGCAGGTCTACGAGCAGTACTTC. Protein product: CASSGQVYEQYF.

The chain has TRBV5-6 and TRBJ1-6, with 7 bases matching TRBD1. After removal of 5 bases from V and 2 bases from J, the junction contained 1 base not matched to a gene. CDR1 and CDR2 from the germline V gene are SGHDT and YYEEEE. The CDR3 has 14 amino acids. The CDR3 is CASRGTAYNSPLHF. The CDR3, as DNA: TGTGCCAGCAGGGGGACAGCCTATAATTCACCCCTCCACTTT. Full variable domain (rest looked up from reference TRBV5-6 and TRBJ1-6): DAGVTQSPTHLIKTRGQQVTLRCSPKSGHDTVSWYQQALGQGPQFIFQYYEEEERQRGNFPDRFSGHQFPNYSSELNVNALLLGDSALYLCASRGTAYNSPLHFGNGTRLTVT.

This clonotype showed up many times. The V gene is TRBV5-1, the J gene TRBJ2-2; D uncertain. The CDR3 extends over 13 amino acids. V lost 4 bases, J lost 2 bases, and 6 bases lay in between. Per the germline V gene, CDR1 is SGHRS and CDR2 is YFSETQ. The CDR3, as DNA: TGCGCCAGCAGCCCGGGCAACACCGGGGAGCTGTTTTTT. It specifies CASSPGNTGELFF.

Many counts were recorded for this clonotype. V and J are TRBV3-1 and TRBJ2-1; 11 bases are a match to TRBD1. Germline-derived CDR1 and CDR2 are LGHDT and YNNKEL (reference sequence). V lost 4 bases to trimming and J lost 14 bases; unmatched junction nucleotides: 4. The CDR3 has 12 amino acids. In DNA, the CDR3 is TGTGCCAGCAGCCGGACGGGACAGGGGGAGTTCTTC. It is translated as CASSRTGQGEFF.

The rearrangement links TRBV4-1 to TRBJ2-7, with 8 bases matching TRBD1. This CDR3 is 15 amino acids long. CDR1 is MGHRA and CDR2 is YSYEKL in the germline V gene. The V segment lost 1 base and the J segment 2 bases; nucleotides outside the gene matches: 4. The CDR3 DNA reads TGCGCCAGCAGCCAAGCCCAGGGGGCACCCTACGAGCAGTACTTC. Translated: CASSQAQGAPYEQYF.

This clonotype was counted a few times. The chain couples TRBV7-6 to TRBJ2-2, with D possibly being TRBD2 (5 bases). V was cut by 2 bases and J by 4 bases, with 11 bases left in between. Germline CDR1 SGHVS, CDR2 FNYEAQ. CDR3 size: 15 residues. For the CDR3, the DNA is TGTGCCAGCAGCTTACTGGGAGACTCCACCGGGGAGCTGTTTTTT. Protein: CASSLLGDSTGELFF.

This clonotype occurred a few times. V is TRBV4-1 and J is TRBJ2-1, with D possibly matching TRBD1 (6 bases). V was cut by 6 bases and J by 5 bases, with 14 bases left in between. The CDR3 loop spans 14 amino acids. The V gene's germline CDR1 is MGHRA and CDR2 YSYEKL. The CDR3, as DNA: TGCGCCAGCAGGGGGGCTAGCTTGAACAATGAGCAGTTCTTC. Translated, it gives CASRGASLNNEQFF.

This clonotype was seen just once. Germline and junction disagree at one end, which may indicate a read error. V and J are TRBV2 and TRBJ1-5, with 7 bases lining up with TRBD1. The germline V gene encodes CDR1 SNHLY and CDR2 FYNNEI. The CDR3 runs 16 residues. Here the CDR3 reads CTSCLQGTISNQPQHF. As DNA, the CDR3 is TGTACCAGCTGCCTACAGGGGACTATAAGCAATCAGCCCCAGCATTTT.